One sample yielded the 10 T cell receptor beta chains listed below, sequenced in a study of shared clonotypes between healthy human individuals. Sequencing was performed with immunoSEQ multiplex PCR; in TCRdb, only in-frame clones are kept and a portion is missing. The sample records fewer than 400,000 clones, approximately 79% being singletons. The sample comprised memory CD4+ T cells sorted from blood. Sample subset: CD45RA-negative fraction. The receptor source for this set is a young man in good health.

The V gene is TRBV7-8, the J gene TRBJ1-4; TRBD1 agrees at 9 bases. CDR1 is SGHVS, CDR2 FQNEAQ, per germline. The CDR3 runs to 14 residues. After removal of 3 bases from V and 4 bases from J, the junction contained 0 bases not matched to a gene. The CDR3 is CASSLGQGNEKLFF. The DNA of the CDR3 is TGTGCCAGCAGCTTGGGACAGGGTAATGAAAAACTGTTTTTT. The variable domain in full, completed from reference TRBV7-8 and TRBJ1-4, reads GAGVSQSPRYKVAKRGQDVALRCDPISGHVSLFWYQQALGQGPEFLTYFQNEAQLDKSGLPSDRFFAERPEGSVSTLKIQRTQQEDSAVYLCASSLGQGNEKLFFGSGTQLSVL.

The V gene is TRBV18, the J gene TRBJ1-4; D gene ambiguous. CDR1 and CDR2 from the germline V gene are KGHSH and LQKENI. V shed 5 bases and J shed 7 bases, with 8 bases lying between them. The CDR3 length is 12 residues. The CDR3 region is CASSFDGEKLFF. CDR3 DNA sequence: TGTGCCAGCTCATTCGACGGTGAAAAACTGTTTTTT. Drawing the rest from reference TRBV18 and TRBJ1-4, the complete variable domain is NAGVMQNPRHLVRRRGQEARLRCSPMKGHSHVYWYRQLPEEGLKFMVYLQKENIIDESGMPKERFSAEFPKEGPSILRIQQVVRGDSAAYFCASSFDGEKLFFGSGTQLSVL.

This clone was seen once. The rearrangement uses TRBV2 and TRBJ2-7; the D gene could be TRBD1 or TRBD2 (5 bases each). Trimming cost V 5 bases and J 3 bases, with 17 bases left between them. The germline gives CDR1 SNHLY, CDR2 FYNNEI. The CDR3 length is 15 residues. The CDR3 nucleotides are TGTGCCAGCAGTAGGGACCGGGACCGCCGCTACGAGCAGTACTTC. Its translation is CASSRDRDRRYEQYF.

This rearrangement joins TRBV27 to TRBJ2-7; D is possibly TRBD1 (5 bases). This CDR3 region has 16 residues. Germline values: CDR1 MNHEY, CDR2 SMNVEV (reference sequence). V was clipped by 2 bases and J by 4 bases, with 18 bases between them. Written as DNA, the CDR3 is TGTGCCAGCAGTTTACAGGGCCGTGTAGCAGGTTACGAGCAGTACTTC. Translating it yields CASSLQGRVAGYEQYF.

J is TRBJ2-1 and V is TRBV4-3; no firm D call. The CDR3 runs to 15 residues. The V gene lost 0 bases and the J gene lost 3 bases, with 9 bases spanning the gap. Germline CDR1 reads LGHNA; CDR2 reads YSLEER. The DNA for the CDR3 is TGCGCCAGCAGCCAAGATCGCACCTACTACAATGAGCAGTTCTTC. Translated, it gives CASSQDRTYYNEQFF.

The rearrangement joins TRBV2 to TRBJ2-7; TRBD2 agrees at 9 bases. The CDR3 is 14 residues long. V was clipped by 5 bases and J by 3 bases; unmatched bases: 5. Germline V gene lookup returns CDR1 SNHLY and CDR2 FYNNEI. CDR3 protein: CASSLSSGIYEQYF. CDR3 coding DNA: TGTGCCAGCAGTCTTTCTAGCGGGATCTACGAGCAGTACTTC.

This clone has just a few counts. The genes are TRBV5-1 and TRBJ1-4; D not certain. The CDR3 length is 14 residues. Trimming took 0 bases from V and 5 from J, leaving 8 bases between them. Germline CDR1 is SGHRS and CDR2 is YFSETQ. CDR3 in amino acids: CASSLEVANEKLFF. The DNA of the CDR3 is TGCGCCAGCAGCTTGGAGGTTGCCAATGAAAAACTGTTTTTT.

This clone was picked up one time. The rearrangement uses TRBV7-3 and TRBJ2-2, with 10 positions matching TRBD2. Germline V gene lookup returns CDR1 SGHTA and CDR2 FQGTGA. The CDR3 runs to 16 residues. J lost 3 bases, V lost 2 bases, and 3 bases had no gene match. The CDR3 spells CASSLFGTSDTGELFF. For the CDR3, the DNA is TGTGCCAGCAGCTTATTTGGGACTAGCGACACCGGGGAGCTGTTTTTT.

In this sample, this clone turned up a few times. This chain links TRBV10-2 with TRBJ2-5, with D perhaps TRBD2 (6 bases). This CDR3 is 15 amino acids long. Per the germline V gene, CDR1 is WSHSY and CDR2 is SAAADI. The germline V and J ends were trimmed by 6 bases and 5 bases, with 19 bases remaining between them. The CDR3: CASRKGSGVGETQYF. The CDR3 bases are TGCGCCAGCAGGAAGGGATCGGGAGTAGGGGAGACCCAGTACTTC.

V and J are TRBV18 and TRBJ1-5; D unresolved. The V and J ends lost 4 bases and 4 bases respectively, with 8 bases between them. CDR3 length: 13 amino acids. CDR1 KGHSH and CDR2 LQKENI come from the germline V gene. The CDR3 protein is CASSLKPNQPQHF. The CDR3 region has the DNA TGTGCCAGCTCACTAAAACCAAATCAGCCCCAGCATTTT.